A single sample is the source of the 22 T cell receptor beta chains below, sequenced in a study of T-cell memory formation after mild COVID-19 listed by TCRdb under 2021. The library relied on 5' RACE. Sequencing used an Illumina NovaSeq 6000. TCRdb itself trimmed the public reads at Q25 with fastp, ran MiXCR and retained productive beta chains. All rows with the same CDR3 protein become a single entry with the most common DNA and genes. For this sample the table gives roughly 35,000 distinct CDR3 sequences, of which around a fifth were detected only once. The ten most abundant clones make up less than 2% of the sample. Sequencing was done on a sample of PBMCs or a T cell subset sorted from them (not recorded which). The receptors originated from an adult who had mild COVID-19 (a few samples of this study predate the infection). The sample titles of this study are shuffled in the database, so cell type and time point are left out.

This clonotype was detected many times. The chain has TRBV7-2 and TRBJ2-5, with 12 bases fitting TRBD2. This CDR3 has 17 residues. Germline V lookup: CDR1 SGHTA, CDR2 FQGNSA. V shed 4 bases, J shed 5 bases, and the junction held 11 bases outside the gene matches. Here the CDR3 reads CASSSPSGRALGETQYF. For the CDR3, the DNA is TGTGCCAGCAGCTCTCCTAGCGGGAGGGCCCTCGGGGAGACCCAGTACTTC.

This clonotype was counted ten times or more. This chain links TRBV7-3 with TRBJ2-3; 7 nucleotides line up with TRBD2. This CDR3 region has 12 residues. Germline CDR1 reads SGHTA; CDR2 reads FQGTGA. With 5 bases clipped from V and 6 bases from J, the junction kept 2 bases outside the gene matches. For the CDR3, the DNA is TGTGCCAGCAGCCACGGGGGGGATACGCAGTATTTT. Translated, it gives CASSHGGDTQYF.

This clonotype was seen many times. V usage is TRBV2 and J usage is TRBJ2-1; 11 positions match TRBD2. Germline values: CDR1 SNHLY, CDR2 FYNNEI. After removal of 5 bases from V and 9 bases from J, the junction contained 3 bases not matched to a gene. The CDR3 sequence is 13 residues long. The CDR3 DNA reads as TGTGCCAGCAGTTTACTAGCGGGGGCTGAGCAGTTCTTC. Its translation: CASSLLAGAEQFF.

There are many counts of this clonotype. The CDR3 sequence: CASSSGQGFGDTQYF. The CDR3 DNA sequence: TGCGCCAGCAGCTCGGGACAGGGTTTTGGAGATACGCAGTATTTT. The chain joins TRBV5-1 to TRBJ2-3, with TRBD1 matching over 9 bases. Germline V CDR1 and CDR2: SGHRS, YFSETQ. V shed 3 bases and J 5 bases; nucleotides not matched to a gene: 7. The length of the CDR3 is 15 residues.

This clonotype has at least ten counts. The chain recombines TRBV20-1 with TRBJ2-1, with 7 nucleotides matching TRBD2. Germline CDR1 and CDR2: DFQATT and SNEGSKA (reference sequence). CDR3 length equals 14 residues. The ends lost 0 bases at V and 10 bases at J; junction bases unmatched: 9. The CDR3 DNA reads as TGCAGTGCTAGAGATTTCACACCAGCGGGGGAGCAGTTCTTC. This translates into CSARDFTPAGEQFF.

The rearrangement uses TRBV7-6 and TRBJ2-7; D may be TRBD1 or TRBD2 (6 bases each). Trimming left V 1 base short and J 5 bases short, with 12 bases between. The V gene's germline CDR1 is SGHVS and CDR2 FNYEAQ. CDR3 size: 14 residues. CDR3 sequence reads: CASSLVPGGNEQYF. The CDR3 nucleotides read TGTGCCAGCAGCTTAGTGCCCGGGGGCAACGAGCAGTACTTC.

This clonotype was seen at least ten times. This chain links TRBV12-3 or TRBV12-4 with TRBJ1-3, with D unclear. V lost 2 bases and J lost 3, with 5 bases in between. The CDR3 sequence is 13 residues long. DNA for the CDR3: TGTGCCAGCAGTTTACAATATGGAAACACCATATATTTT. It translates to CASSLQYGNTIYF.

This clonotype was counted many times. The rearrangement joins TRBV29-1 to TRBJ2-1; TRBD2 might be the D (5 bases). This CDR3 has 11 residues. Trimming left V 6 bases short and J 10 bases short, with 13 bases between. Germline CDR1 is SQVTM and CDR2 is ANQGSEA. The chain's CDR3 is CSVSSGPEQFF. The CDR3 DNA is TGCAGCGTCTCCAGCGGCCCCGAGCAGTTCTTC.

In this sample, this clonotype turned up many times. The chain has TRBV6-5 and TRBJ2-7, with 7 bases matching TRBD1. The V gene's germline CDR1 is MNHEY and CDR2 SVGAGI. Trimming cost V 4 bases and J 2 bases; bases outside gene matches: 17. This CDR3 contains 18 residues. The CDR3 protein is CASSSPAPHRGRPYEQYF. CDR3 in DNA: TGTGCCAGCAGTTCCCCCGCGCCCCACAGGGGTAGACCCTACGAGCAGTACTTC.

The CDR3 loop reads CASRYDTQYF. Here the CDR3 DNA reads TGTGCCAGCAGATATGATACGCAGTATTTT. The chain carries TRBV6-1 and TRBJ2-3; no clear D gene. Germline loops: CDR1 MNHNS, CDR2 SASEGT. This CDR3 has 10 residues. Trimming removed 6 bases from V and 6 bases from J, with 4 bases in between.

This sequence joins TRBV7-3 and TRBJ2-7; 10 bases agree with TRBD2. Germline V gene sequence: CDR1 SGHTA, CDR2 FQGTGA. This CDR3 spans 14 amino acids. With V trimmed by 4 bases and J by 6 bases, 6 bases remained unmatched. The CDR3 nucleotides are TGTGCCAGCAGCTCGCAAGCGGGAGGGGGCGAGCAGTACTTC. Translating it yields CASSSQAGGGEQYF.

CDR3 sequence: CATSDGPAEGYTF. The CDR3 coding sequence is TGTGCCACCAGTGATGGACCGGCGGAGGGCTACACCTTC. The rearrangement uses TRBV24-1 and TRBJ1-2, with D unclear. The CDR3 is 13 residues long. The germline V and J ends were trimmed by 3 bases and 8 bases, with 12 bases remaining between them. CDR1 and CDR2 (germline): KGHDR, SFDVKD.

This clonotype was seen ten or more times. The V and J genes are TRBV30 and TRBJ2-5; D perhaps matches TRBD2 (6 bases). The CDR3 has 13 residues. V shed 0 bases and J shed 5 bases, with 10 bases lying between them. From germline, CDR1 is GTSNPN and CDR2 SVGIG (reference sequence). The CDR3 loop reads CAWSVREYETQYF. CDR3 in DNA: TGTGCCTGGAGTGTCCGGGAGTACGAGACCCAGTACTTC.

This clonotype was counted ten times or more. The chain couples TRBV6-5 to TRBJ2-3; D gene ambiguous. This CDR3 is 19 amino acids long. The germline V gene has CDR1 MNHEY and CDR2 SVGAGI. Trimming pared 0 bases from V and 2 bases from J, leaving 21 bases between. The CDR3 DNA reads TGTGCCAGCAGTTACTCGAAGACACGTTTCAATCTTTTCACAGATACGCAGTATTTT. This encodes CASSYSKTRFNLFTDTQYF.

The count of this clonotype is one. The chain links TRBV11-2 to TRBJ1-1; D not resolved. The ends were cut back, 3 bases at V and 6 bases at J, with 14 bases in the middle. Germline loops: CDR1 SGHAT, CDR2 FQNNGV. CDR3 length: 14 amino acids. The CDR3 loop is CASSFGVGLAEAFF. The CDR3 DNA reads TGTGCCAGCAGCTTCGGGGTAGGTCTGGCTGAAGCTTTCTTT.

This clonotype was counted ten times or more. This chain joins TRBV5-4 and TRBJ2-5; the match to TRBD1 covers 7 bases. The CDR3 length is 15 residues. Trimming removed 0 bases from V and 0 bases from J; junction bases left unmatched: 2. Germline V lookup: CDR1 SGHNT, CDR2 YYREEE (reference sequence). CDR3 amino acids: CASSLGGQDQETQYF. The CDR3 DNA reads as TGTGCCAGCAGCTTGGGAGGACAGGACCAAGAGACCCAGTACTTC.

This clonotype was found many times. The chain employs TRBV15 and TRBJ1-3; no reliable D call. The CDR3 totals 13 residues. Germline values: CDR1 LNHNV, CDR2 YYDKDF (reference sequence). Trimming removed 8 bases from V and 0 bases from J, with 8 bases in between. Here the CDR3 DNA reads TGTGCCACCCAAAAGGACTCTGGAAACACCATATATTTT. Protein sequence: CATQKDSGNTIYF.

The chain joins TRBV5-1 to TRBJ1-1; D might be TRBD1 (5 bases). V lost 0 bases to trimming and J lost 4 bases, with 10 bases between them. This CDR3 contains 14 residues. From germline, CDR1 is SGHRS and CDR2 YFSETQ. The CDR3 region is CASSLAPGTTEAFF. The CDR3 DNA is TGCGCCAGCAGCTTGGCCCCAGGGACCACTGAAGCTTTCTTT. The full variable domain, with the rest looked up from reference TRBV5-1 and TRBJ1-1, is KAGVTQTPRYLIKTRGQQVTLSCSPISGHRSVSWYQQTPGQGLQFLFEYFSETQRNKGNFPGRFSGRQFSNSRSEMNVSTLELGDSALYLCASSLAPGTTEAFFGQGTRLTVV.

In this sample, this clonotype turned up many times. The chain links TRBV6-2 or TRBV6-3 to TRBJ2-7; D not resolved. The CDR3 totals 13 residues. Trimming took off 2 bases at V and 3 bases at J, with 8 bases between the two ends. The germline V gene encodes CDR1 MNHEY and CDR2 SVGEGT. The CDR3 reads CASSYVRSYEQYF. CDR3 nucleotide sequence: TGTGCCAGCAGTTACGTAAGAAGCTACGAGCAGTACTTC.

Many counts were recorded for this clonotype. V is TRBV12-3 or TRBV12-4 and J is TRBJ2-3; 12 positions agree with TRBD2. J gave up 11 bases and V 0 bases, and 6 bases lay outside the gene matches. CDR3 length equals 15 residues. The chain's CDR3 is CASSLAASGGGWQYF. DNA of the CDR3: TGTGCCAGCAGTTTAGCGGCTAGCGGGGGGGGATGGCAGTATTTT.

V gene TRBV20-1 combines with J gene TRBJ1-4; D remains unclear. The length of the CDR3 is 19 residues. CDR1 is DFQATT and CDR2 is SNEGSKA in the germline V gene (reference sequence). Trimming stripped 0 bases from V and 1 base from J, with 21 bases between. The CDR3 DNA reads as TGCAGTGCTAGAGAAGTGCGGCAGGAAACTCTCCGAACTAATGAAAAACTGTTTTTT. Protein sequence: CSAREVRQETLRTNEKLFF.

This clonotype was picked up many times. CDR3 sequence (DNA): TGTGCCAGCAGCCAAGCCTTCCCCATGGCTGAAGCTTTCTTT. Residues: CASSQAFPMAEAFF. V is TRBV3-1 and J is TRBJ1-1; D remains unclear. Germline CDR1 and CDR2: LGHDT and YNNKEL (reference sequence). This CDR3 is built from 14 residues. V was pared by 1 base and J by 6 bases, with 12 bases between.